These 9 T cell receptor beta chains originate from one sample sequenced in a study of cytomegalovirus exposure and HLA in healthy donors. Repertoires were generated with immunoSEQ multiplex PCR, while TCRdb's copy carries only in-frame clones and drops some. The profile shows roughly 100,000 clones, 70% to 90% of them singletons. Sequencing was done on a sample of PBMCs. These receptors originate from a woman aged 18-29 years in good health and CMV-seropositive.

The J gene is TRBJ2-3, the V gene TRBV9; maybe TRBD2 (6 bases). V lost 0 bases and J lost 1, with 9 bases in between. Germline lookup yields CDR1 SGDLS and CDR2 YYNGEE. The CDR3 spans 15 residues. Here the CDR3 DNA reads TGTGCCAGCAGCGTAGCGGCGGGACGCACAGATACGCAGTATTTT. Its translation is CASSVAAGRTDTQYF.

The genes are TRBV9 and TRBJ1-2, with D possibly being TRBD1 (6 bases). The CDR3 extends over 14 amino acids. Germline-derived CDR1 and CDR2 are SGDLS and YYNGEE. Trimming pared 4 bases from V and 4 bases from J, leaving 14 bases between. The CDR3 DNA is TGTGCCAGCAGCCTAACTACAGGGACCTATGGCTACACCTTC. It codes for CASSLTTGTYGYTF.

The rearrangement joins TRBV6-5 to TRBJ1-2, with 10 bases lining up with TRBD1. CDR3 size: 14 residues. Germline V lookup: CDR1 MNHEY, CDR2 SVGAGI. Germline trimming cut 6 bases from V and 6 bases from J; bases unmatched to any gene: 7. CDR3 loop: CASSRDRGFDGYTF. The CDR3 DNA is TGTGCCAGCAGCAGGGACAGGGGATTCGATGGCTACACCTTC.

The chain joins TRBV19 to TRBJ2-7; 7 bases are a match to TRBD1. V was pared by 6 bases and J by 9 bases, with 8 bases of the junction left unmatched. CDR1 is LNHDA, CDR2 SQIVND, per germline (reference sequence). There are 12 residues in the CDR3. The CDR3 nucleotides read TGTGCCAGTAGCCCAAACAGGGGACGGCAGTACTTC. This sequence encodes CASSPNRGRQYF.

The rearrangement joins TRBV5-1 to TRBJ2-7, with 11 bases identical to TRBD2. Germline values: CDR1 SGHRS, CDR2 YFSETQ. Germline trimming cut 0 bases from V and 5 bases from J; bases unmatched to any gene: 4. The CDR3 extends over 15 amino acids. The CDR3 DNA is TGCGCCAGCAGCTTGGATGGGACTAGCGGAGACGAGCAGTACTTC. This encodes CASSLDGTSGDEQYF.

The gene calls are TRBV27 and TRBJ2-7, with TRBD2 as a possible D gene (6 bases). With 6 bases removed from V and 7 bases from J, the gap between germline ends came to 16 bases. The length of the CDR3 is 13 residues. CDR1 and CDR2 (germline): MNHEY, SMNVEV (reference sequence). The CDR3 loop reads CASSPGRLQEQYF. For the CDR3, the DNA is TGTGCCAGCAGCCCCGGGAGACTACAGGAGCAGTACTTC.

The chain carries TRBV6-1 and TRBJ2-7; TRBD2 matches at 7 bases. Germline loops: CDR1 MNHNS, CDR2 SASEGT. CDR3 length equals 14 residues. V shed 5 bases, J shed 2 bases, and the junction held 6 bases outside the gene matches. CDR3 sequence: CASSTGTITYEQYF. The CDR3 bases are TGTGCCAGCAGTACCGGGACTATTACCTACGAGCAGTACTTC.

This chain links TRBV27 with TRBJ1-1; a weak D match, TRBD1 (6 bases). Trimming stripped 4 bases from V and 7 bases from J, with 13 bases between. This CDR3 contains 13 residues. Germline CDR1 is MNHEY and CDR2 is SMNVEV (reference sequence). The CDR3 is CASSWQTGFEAFF. The CDR3 region has the DNA TGTGCCAGCAGTTGGCAGACAGGCTTTGAAGCTTTCTTT.

This rearrangement joins TRBV11-3 to TRBJ2-7, with 13 bases aligning to TRBD2. This CDR3 spans 16 amino acids. Germline V gene sequence: CDR1 SGHNT, CDR2 YENEEA. V dropped 1 base and J dropped 4; count of bases not matched to a gene: 4. The CDR3 region is CASSLGTSGRVYEQYF. CDR3 in DNA: TGTGCCAGCAGCTTAGGGACTAGCGGGAGAGTATACGAGCAGTACTTC.